A single sample gave rise to the 26 T cell receptor beta chains below, sequenced in a study of T cell repertoires in cytomegalovirus infection. For these TCRs, the target antigens are not known. One entry per CDR3 protein, called by TCRdb with MiXCR from the reads. Of roughly 800,000 distinct CDR3 sequences listed, roughly 28% are singletons. The material was cultured CD8+ T cells from PBMCs, obtained from culture after CMV antigen stimulation. The receptors were gathered from a human donor in good health (CMV status not recorded). Some clones in this sample may be carry-over from other donors' samples.

The gene calls are TRBV11-2 and TRBJ2-7; D is possibly TRBD2 (5 bases). The CDR3 sequence is 13 residues long. The V end lost 1 base, the J end lost 6 bases, and 10 bases lay between the germline ends. From germline, CDR1 is SGHAT and CDR2 FQNNGV. The CDR3: CASSLGWSGEQYV. The CDR3 nucleotides read TGTGCCAGCAGCTTAGGGTGGAGCGGCGAGCAGTACGTC.

The chain has TRBV6-1 and TRBJ2-5; a possible D gene is TRBD1 (6 bases). Trimming left V 1 base short and J 4 bases short, with 22 bases between. The CDR3 is made up of 18 amino acids. CDR1 and CDR2 (germline): MNHNS, SASEGT. CDR3 sequence: CASSEGITGMGRGETQYF. CDR3 nucleotide sequence: TGTGCCAGCAGTGAAGGGATAACGGGAATGGGCAGGGGAGAGACCCAGTACTTC.

This sequence joins TRBV19 and TRBJ1-1; 9 nucleotides line up with TRBD1. This CDR3 region has 20 residues. The germline V gene has CDR1 LNHDA and CDR2 SQIVND (reference sequence). V shed 2 bases and J 5 bases; nucleotides not matched to a gene: 21. The CDR3 loop is CASSITPGQGSWRPVTEAFF. In DNA form, the CDR3 reads TGTGCCAGTAGTATAACCCCGGGACAGGGATCTTGGAGGCCTGTTACTGAAGCTTTCTTT.

This chain uses TRBV27 with TRBJ1-1; 8 nucleotides align to TRBD1. V gave up 2 bases and J gave up 6 bases; unmatched junction bases: 5. The CDR3 totals 14 residues. Per germline, CDR1 MNHEY and CDR2 SMNVEV (reference sequence). This CDR3 reads CASSLVKQGAEAFF. CDR3 DNA: TGTGCCAGCAGTTTAGTAAAACAGGGGGCTGAAGCTTTCTTT.

This clonotype was seen only a few times. This sequence joins TRBV4-3 and TRBJ2-1, with TRBD2 identical over 8 bases. Germline CDR1 is LGHNA and CDR2 is YSLEER. The J segment lost 8 bases and the V segment lost 5 bases, leaving 5 bases of the junction unmatched. The CDR3 runs 13 residues. Written as DNA, the CDR3 is TGCGCCAGCAGCAACGGGGGGGCCTATGAGCAGTTCTTC. Protein product: CASSNGGAYEQFF.

This chain joins TRBV12-3 or TRBV12-4 and TRBJ2-7, with a weak D call TRBD2 (5 bases). Trimming stripped 6 bases from V and 0 bases from J, with 15 bases between. The length of the CDR3 is 15 residues. In DNA form, the CDR3 reads TGTGCCAGCAGCCCTCCGGGATTAAGCTCCTACGAGCAGTACTTC. Protein sequence: CASSPPGLSSYEQYF.

The chain has TRBV7-9 and TRBJ2-5, with 7 bases identical to TRBD1. V trimming: 6 bases; J trimming: 4 bases; junction bases outside the gene matches: 5. The CDR3 length is 13 residues. The germline CDR1 and CDR2 sequences are SEHNR and FQNEAQ (reference sequence). The CDR3 reads CASRTGPRETQYF. The CDR3 nucleotides are TGTGCCAGCAGGACAGGGCCACGAGAGACCCAGTACTTC.

The table lists this clonotype with a few counts. J is TRBJ2-7 and V is TRBV9, with D unresolved. V lost 4 bases and J 2 bases, leaving 13 bases between the germline ends. CDR1 SGDLS and CDR2 YYNGEE come from the germline V gene. The CDR3 is 14 residues long. CDR3 DNA sequence: TGTGCCAGCAGCCCGGGCGACAAACCCTACGAGCAGTACGTC. It translates to CASSPGDKPYEQYV.

V usage is TRBV7-2 and J usage is TRBJ1-2; 11 nucleotides align to TRBD1. Germline CDR1 SGHTA, CDR2 FQGNSA. The CDR3 contains 17 residues. V dropped 1 base and J dropped 2; count of bases not matched to a gene: 6. The chain's CDR3 is CASSLVSGQGANYGYTF. The CDR3 nucleotides are TGTGCCAGCAGCTTAGTCTCTGGACAGGGGGCGAACTATGGCTACACCTTC.

This chain joins TRBV12-3 or TRBV12-4 and TRBJ2-1; 10 bases align to TRBD2. The CDR3 has 15 residues. With 4 bases clipped from V and 7 bases from J, the junction kept 7 bases outside the gene matches. The CDR3 loop reads CASSWERGGGNEQFF. As DNA, the CDR3 is TGTGCCAGCAGTTGGGAGCGGGGGGGCGGAAATGAGCAGTTCTTC.

The V call is TRBV7-9, the J call TRBJ2-5; D gene uncertain. Trimming took off 1 base at V and 4 bases at J, with 10 bases between the two ends. This CDR3 has 14 amino acids. Per the germline V gene, CDR1 is SEHNR and CDR2 is FQNEAQ (reference sequence). CDR3 residues: CASSLVGPSETQYF. In DNA form, the CDR3 reads TGTGCCAGCAGCTTAGTAGGGCCGTCAGAGACCCAGTACTTC.

The V and J genes are TRBV24-1 and TRBJ2-1; 8 bases line up with TRBD1. CDR3 length: 13 amino acids. CDR1 is KGHDR and CDR2 is SFDVKD in the germline V gene. V lost 3 bases, J lost 12 bases, and 6 bases stayed unmatched. In DNA form, the CDR3 reads TGTGCCACCAGTGATCGACAGGGGTCTGGGCAGTTCTTC. Translated: CATSDRQGSGQFF.

The chain is built from TRBV6-2 or TRBV6-3 and TRBJ1-2; 9 nucleotides agree with TRBD1. J gave up 4 bases and V 4 bases, and 7 bases lay outside the gene matches. This CDR3 spans 15 amino acids. CDR1 is MNHEY, CDR2 SVGEGT, per germline. In DNA, the CDR3 is TGTGCCAGCAGTTCAACAGGGGGCCGGAGCTATGGCTACACCTTC. This encodes CASSSTGGRSYGYTF.

The chain combines TRBV12-3 or TRBV12-4 with TRBJ1-2; 7 bases match TRBD1. The CDR3 is 13 amino acids. J was trimmed by 3 bases and V by 6 bases; bases with no gene match: 4. The CDR3 spells CASSVTGDYGYTF. In nucleotides, the CDR3 is TGTGCCAGCAGCGTTACAGGGGACTATGGCTACACCTTC.

This clonotype has only a few counts. The chain is built from TRBV7-9 and TRBJ2-1; no definite D call. Trimming pared 0 bases from V and 7 bases from J, leaving 13 bases between. The CDR3 totals 15 residues. Germline CDR1 and CDR2: SEHNR and FQNEAQ (reference sequence). Here the CDR3 DNA reads TGTGCCAGCAGCTTAGCGGGTAGTCGTGGTAATGAGCAGTTCTTC. Residues: CASSLAGSRGNEQFF.

The chain couples TRBV18 to TRBJ2-7; a possible D gene is TRBD1 (6 bases). V lost 3 bases, J lost 5 bases, and 14 bases lay in between. Germline CDR1 reads KGHSH; CDR2 reads LQKENI. CDR3 length: 14 amino acids. The CDR3 DNA reads as TGTGCCAGCTCACCGGACAGCCTTACCCACGAGCAGTACTTC. Translating it yields CASSPDSLTHEQYF.

This clonotype has a handful of counts. The genes are TRBV7-9 and TRBJ1-1; D possibly corresponds to TRBD1 (5 bases). Germline assignment: CDR1 SEHNR and CDR2 FQNEAQ (reference sequence). With 4 bases removed from V and 1 base from J, the gap between germline ends came to 10 bases. This CDR3 has 14 residues. The CDR3 nucleotides read TGTGCCAGCAGCTACCAGGACAAGAACACTGAAGCTTTCTTT. Amino acid sequence: CASSYQDKNTEAFF. The full variable domain, completed using reference TRBV7-9 and TRBJ1-1, is DTGVSQNPRHKITKRGQNVTFRCDPISEHNRLYWYRQTLGQGPEFLTYFQNEAQLEKSRLLSDRFSAERPKGSFSTLEIQRTEQGDSAMYLCASSYQDKNTEAFFGQGTRLTVV.

The chain links TRBV6-2 or TRBV6-3 to TRBJ2-7, with 13 bases matching TRBD2. Unmatched junction bases numbered 8, after V lost 5 bases and J lost 1 base. CDR3 length equals 17 residues. Germline V gene data show CDR1 as MNHEY and CDR2 as SVGEGT. The CDR3 coding sequence is TGTGCCAGCAGTATCGGGACTAGCGGGGTCATTTCCTACGAGCAGTACGTC. Translating gives CASSIGTSGVISYEQYV.

This clonotype was recorded at least ten times. The chain recombines TRBV7-9 with TRBJ2-3, with D uncertain. The CDR3 length is 15 residues. The V gene lost 6 bases and the J gene lost 0 bases, with 13 bases spanning the gap. The germline V gene encodes CDR1 SEHNR and CDR2 FQNEAQ (reference sequence). CDR3 residues: CASSPAPSSTDTQYF. CDR3 nucleotides: TGTGCCAGCAGTCCTGCCCCTAGTAGCACAGATACGCAGTATTTT.

The chain uses TRBV27 and TRBJ1-2, with D perhaps TRBD1 (6 bases). Trimming pared 6 bases from V and 4 bases from J, leaving 15 bases between. The CDR3 length is 14 residues. In germline, CDR1 is MNHEY, CDR2 SMNVEV (reference sequence). The CDR3 loop is CASRDQGWIYGYTF. Written as DNA, the CDR3 is TGTGCCAGCAGGGACCAGGGGTGGATCTATGGCTACACCTTC.

This clonotype was counted a few times. The V and J genes are TRBV2 and TRBJ2-2; no clear D. Per the germline V gene, CDR1 is SNHLY and CDR2 is FYNNEI. The CDR3 totals 13 residues. V was cut by 7 bases and J by 0 bases, with 6 bases left in between. The CDR3 sequence: CASKWTNTGELFF. CDR3 sequence (DNA): TGTGCCAGCAAATGGACGAACACCGGGGAGCTGTTTTTT.

This clonotype came up many times. DNA of the CDR3: TGTGCCAGCAGCCCCCCCGACTGCCACAGATACGGCCAACTGGAGTACGTC. Translated: CASSPPDCHRYGQLEYV. The chain carries TRBV7-2 and TRBJ2-7; D is unclear. Looked up from germline, CDR1 is SGHTA and CDR2 is FQGNSA. Trimming removed 5 bases at V and 11 bases at J, with 31 bases between. The CDR3 is 17 amino acids.

This clonotype was counted only a few times. A read error may produce the germline difference seen at one junction end. The V and J genes are TRBV9 and TRBJ1-2; unclear D gene. Germline V gene sequence: CDR1 SGDLS, CDR2 YYNGEE. The CDR3 covers 14 residues. The CDR3 sequence: CASSPPMTPYGYTF. DNA of the CDR3: TGTGCCAGCAGCCCACCGATGACCCCCTATGGCTACACCTTT. The variable domain in full, completed from reference TRBV9 and TRBJ1-2, reads DSGVTQTPKHLITATGQRVTLRCSPRSGDLSVYWYQQSLDQGLQFLIQYYNGEERAKGNILERFSAQQFPDLHSELNLSSLELGDSALYFCASSPPMTPYGYTFGSGTRLTVV.

This clonotype was counted many times. The chain employs TRBV7-8 and TRBJ2-7; 7 positions match TRBD2. V lost 4 bases to trimming and J lost 7 bases; unmatched junction nucleotides: 4. Germline-derived CDR1 and CDR2 are SGHVS and FQNEAQ. The CDR3 totals 12 residues. The CDR3 is CASSSTGREQYV. The CDR3 coding sequence is TGTGCCAGCAGCTCCACCGGGAGGGAGCAGTACGTC.

There are a few counts of this clonotype. J is TRBJ2-1 and V is TRBV12-3 or TRBV12-4; D is perhaps TRBD2 (6 bases). The V and J ends lost 3 bases and 2 bases respectively, with 11 bases between them. CDR3 length equals 15 residues. CDR3 sequence: CASSFVGGTYNEQFF. In DNA form, the CDR3 reads TGTGCCAGCAGTTTCGTCGGGGGTACCTACAATGAGCAGTTCTTC.

In DNA, the CDR3 is TGTGCCAGTAGTATTTCGACTAGCGGCACAGATACGCAGTATTTT. The encoded protein is CASSISTSGTDTQYF. The chain carries TRBV19 and TRBJ2-3, with 8 bases lining up with TRBD2. This CDR3 is built from 15 residues. In germline, CDR1 is LNHDA, CDR2 SQIVND (reference sequence). Trimming removed 3 bases from V and 1 base from J; junction bases left unmatched: 3.